The clone carrying this TCR beta chain was counted only a few times. This sample is drawn from a study of T cell changes during pregnancy in multiple sclerosis. The repertoire was sequenced with immunoSEQ multiplex PCR; TCRdb's copy has only in-frame clones and lacks some. This table holds approximately 37,000 clones, around 93% found once. CDR3 length equals 18 residues. V shed 3 bases, J shed 3 bases, and the junction held 3 bases outside the gene matches. The germline V gene encodes CDR1 LNHDA and CDR2 SQIVND (reference sequence). The sequence came from a female donor with multiple sclerosis, enrolled in a pregnancy study. V usage is TRBV19 and J usage is TRBJ2-6; 15 bases fit TRBD2. Sample: CD4+ T cells from peripheral blood mononuclear cells, taken in the third trimester of pregnancy. The DNA for the CDR3 is TGTGCCAGTAGTATGAGGGGACTAGCGGGAGGTGGGGCCAACGTCCTGACTTTC. Its protein is CASSMRGLAGGGANVLTF.